Listed below are T cell receptor beta chains from one sample, sequenced in a study of blood T cell repertoires in COVID-19. The assay was immunoSEQ multiplex PCR, and TCRdb's table has in-frame clones only and misses some. Of 300,000 to 350,000 clones in the sample, under 90% were seen once. The material sequenced was peripheral blood. The receptors stem from a woman aged 30 to 39 with COVID-19, enrolled during active disease. Each CDR3 is given with its conserved first and last residue. Each record gives: clone size, V gene, D gene, J gene, CDR3 protein, CDR3 DNA. A D gene is named only where the DNA matches it firmly. Clone size is given for some rows only: seen once, a few or many times, or a class if the clone is expanded.

clone size: -; V gene: TRBV30; D gene: -; J gene: TRBJ2-5; CDR3 protein: CAWSPGSFQETQYF; CDR3 DNA: TGTGCCTGGAGCCCAGGGTCTTTCCAAGAGACCCAGTACTTC
clone size: -; V gene: TRBV13; D gene: TRBD1; J gene: TRBJ1-5; CDR3 protein: CASSRTGSNQPQHF; CDR3 DNA: TGTGCCAGCAGCCGGACAGGTAGCAATCAGCCCCAGCATTTT
clone size: -; V gene: TRBV11-2; D gene: TRBD2; J gene: TRBJ2-7; CDR3 protein: CASRITGTSSYEQYF; CDR3 DNA: TGTGCCAGCAGAATTACCGGGACTAGCAGCTACGAGCAGTACTTC
clone size: once; V gene: TRBV28; D gene: -; J gene: TRBJ2-7; CDR3 protein: CASSPPSAMVVEQYF; CDR3 DNA: TGTGCCAGCAGTCCCCCGAGCGCGATGGTCGTCGAGCAGTACTTC
clone size: few; V gene: TRBV6-5; D gene: TRBD1; J gene: TRBJ2-5; CDR3 protein: CASMLGGGETQYF; CDR3 DNA: TGTGCCAGCATGTTAGGGGGCGGTGAGACCCAGTACTTC
clone size: -; V gene: TRBV11-2; D gene: -; J gene: TRBJ1-1; CDR3 protein: CASSLERGNTEAFF; CDR3 DNA: TGTGCCAGCAGCTTAGAAAGAGGGAACACTGAAGCTTTCTTT
clone size: -; V gene: TRBV2; D gene: -; J gene: TRBJ1-1; CDR3 protein: CASEENRSAEAFF; CDR3 DNA: TGTGCCAGTGAGGAAAATCGGAGCGCTGAAGCTTTCTTT
clone size: -; V gene: TRBV11-2; D gene: TRBD1; J gene: TRBJ1-1; CDR3 protein: CASSLVGQGALNTEAFF; CDR3 DNA: TGTGCCAGCAGCTTAGTGGGACAGGGTGCATTGAACACTGAAGCTTTCTTT
clone size: -; V gene: TRBV6-5; D gene: TRBD1; J gene: TRBJ2-5; CDR3 protein: CASSSSRQGWETQYF; CDR3 DNA: TGTGCCAGCAGTTCATCACGACAGGGGTGGGAGACCCAGTACTTC
clone size: -; V gene: TRBV28; D gene: TRBD1; J gene: TRBJ1-2; CDR3 protein: CASSLTGVGGYTF; CDR3 DNA: TGTGCCAGCAGTTTAACAGGGGTGGGCGGCTACACCTTC
clone size: -; V gene: TRBV11-1; D gene: TRBD2; J gene: TRBJ2-1; CDR3 protein: CASKVAGAVYNEQFF; CDR3 DNA: TGTGCCAGCAAGGTAGCGGGAGCGGTCTACAATGAGCAGTTCTTC
clone size: -; V gene: TRBV19; D gene: -; J gene: TRBJ1-1; CDR3 protein: CASSIAGSDTEAFF; CDR3 DNA: TGTGCCAGTAGTATAGCAGGGTCGGACACTGAAGCTTTCTTT
clone size: -; V gene: TRBV6-5; D gene: TRBD2; J gene: TRBJ2-3; CDR3 protein: CASSSNSGRDTQYF; CDR3 DNA: TGTGCCAGCAGCTCAAATAGCGGGAGAGATACGCAGTATTTT
clone size: -; V gene: TRBV9; D gene: -; J gene: TRBJ1-2; CDR3 protein: CASSVSDGTLYGYTF; CDR3 DNA: TGTGCCAGCAGCGTGAGTGACGGGACTCTCTATGGCTACACCTTC
clone size: -; V gene: TRBV2; D gene: TRBD1; J gene: TRBJ2-5; CDR3 protein: CASSTDRGGETQYF; CDR3 DNA: TGTGCCAGCAGTACGGACAGGGGGGGGGAGACCCAGTACTTC
clone size: -; V gene: TRBV19; D gene: -; J gene: TRBJ1-1; CDR3 protein: CASSKLKDRNTEAFF; CDR3 DNA: TGTGCCAGTAGTAAACTAAAGGACAGAAACACTGAAGCTTTCTTT
clone size: -; V gene: TRBV9; D gene: -; J gene: TRBJ2-3; CDR3 protein: CASSVGGTDTQYF; CDR3 DNA: TGTGCCAGCAGCGTAGGAGGTACAGATACGCAGTATTTT
clone size: -; V gene: TRBV27; D gene: TRBD1; J gene: TRBJ1-1; CDR3 protein: CASRDDRGNTEAFF; CDR3 DNA: TGTGCCAGCAGGGACGACAGGGGGAACACTGAAGCTTTCTTT
clone size: -; V gene: TRBV7-9; D gene: -; J gene: TRBJ2-7; CDR3 protein: CASSLGASSYEQYF; CDR3 DNA: TGTGCCAGCAGCTTAGGGGCGAGCTCCTACGAGCAGTACTTC
clone size: -; V gene: TRBV5-5; D gene: TRBD1; J gene: TRBJ2-7; CDR3 protein: CASSARDRGPEQYF; CDR3 DNA: TGTGCCAGCAGCGCCCGGGACAGGGGACCCGAGCAGTACTTC
clone size: once; V gene: TRBV6-5; D gene: TRBD1; J gene: TRBJ1-6; CDR3 protein: CASKKGADSPLHF; CDR3 DNA: TGTGCCAGCAAAAAGGGGGCTGATTCACCCCTCCACTTT
clone size: once; V gene: TRBV5-4; D gene: -; J gene: TRBJ2-5; CDR3 protein: CASSQTGIQETQYF; CDR3 DNA: TGTGCCAGCAGCCAAACAGGGATCCAAGAGACCCAGTACTTC
clone size: -; V gene: TRBV7-6; D gene: TRBD1; J gene: TRBJ2-5; CDR3 protein: CASTPSGTGSDQYF; CDR3 DNA: TGTGCCAGCACCCCTTCCGGGACAGGGAGCGACCAGTACTTC
clone size: -; V gene: TRBV7-9; D gene: TRBD1; J gene: TRBJ1-1; CDR3 protein: CASSQQGQNTEAFF; CDR3 DNA: TGTGCCAGCAGTCAACAGGGGCAGAACACTGAAGCTTTCTTT
clone size: -; V gene: TRBV19; D gene: -; J gene: TRBJ1-1; CDR3 protein: CASSSTRLLIGVNTEAFF; CDR3 DNA: TGTGCCAGTAGTTCTACGAGGTTGCTGATCGGGGTGAACACTGAAGCTTTCTTT
clone size: -; V gene: TRBV9; D gene: -; J gene: TRBJ1-1; CDR3 protein: CASSRAGENTEAFF; CDR3 DNA: TGTGCCAGCAGCCGCGCAGGGGAAAACACTGAAGCTTTCTTT
clone size: -; V gene: TRBV7-8; D gene: TRBD2; J gene: TRBJ2-1; CDR3 protein: CASSPRASGQFF; CDR3 DNA: TGTGCCAGCAGCCCCCGGGCTAGCGGACAGTTCTTC
clone size: -; V gene: TRBV7-8; D gene: -; J gene: TRBJ2-7; CDR3 protein: CASSLAGGHEQYF; CDR3 DNA: TGTGCCAGCAGCTTAGCGGGAGGTCACGAGCAGTACTTC